Described below is a single T cell receptor beta chain sequence and its context. Its antigen is not identified. Per germline, CDR1 GTSNPN and CDR2 SVGIG (reference sequence). The ends were cut back, 0 bases at V and 5 bases at J, with 10 bases in the middle. The CDR3 is 13 amino acids. Only in-frame clones appear in the TCRdb table, and some are missing; sequencing was by immunoSEQ multiplex PCR. The sample comprises 90,000 to 100,000 clones, 80% to 90% of which are singletons, and about 0.8% rests with the top ten. This sample stems from a study of OX40 agonist ivuxolimab in advanced cancers. On the study more broadly: The dose-escalation group included hepatocellular carcinoma, melanoma, renal cell carcinoma and head and neck cancer.

Study-level results: CD8+ T cells showed, on average, more clonal expansion than CD4+ cells. Among the lowest peripheral clonal expansion occurred in 0.1-3.0 mg/kg partial responders. By week 6 at 0.1 to 3.0 mg/kg, blood CD4+ and CD8+ T cells had expanded clonally.

The material was CD4+ or CD8+ T cells sorted from blood, obtained in a trial of the OX40 agonist ivuxolimab. This receptor was obtained from an adult with an advanced solid tumor such as melanoma, head and neck, liver or kidney cancer. The chain is built from TRBV30 and TRBJ2-5, with D uncertain. CDR3 loop: CAWSVTERETQYF. The CDR3 nucleotides are TGTGCCTGGAGTGTTACAGAACGGGAGACCCAGTACTTC.